Each of the 14 T cell receptor beta chains below was sequenced from the same sample in a study of patients and donors after allogeneic stem cell transplantation. One entry per CDR3 protein, called by TCRdb with MiXCR from the RT-PCR reads. The table lists approximately 220,000 distinct CDR3 sequences, around two fifths of them singletons. Material: blood, either unsorted or a sorted T cell fraction (not recorded which). The receptors derive from a human donor who was either an allogeneic HSCT recipient or a stem cell or donor lymphocyte infusion donor (not recorded which). It is not recorded whose cells these are; they may come from a transplant donor.

The chain joins TRBV7-3 to TRBJ2-2, with D hard to call. The V end was cut by 3 bases, the J end by 3 bases, with 5 bases between. The CDR3 covers 13 residues. CDR1 SGHTA and CDR2 FQGTGA come from the germline V gene. CDR3 nucleotide sequence: TGTGCCAGCAGCTTGGACCACACCGGGGAGCTGTTTTTT. Protein product: CASSLDHTGELFF.

This clonotype was counted only a few times. V is TRBV19 and J is TRBJ2-7, with TRBD1 matching 12 bases. CDR1 is LNHDA, CDR2 SQIVND, per germline (reference sequence). V lost 3 bases to trimming and J lost 4 bases; unmatched junction nucleotides: 7. This CDR3 is built from 16 residues. The CDR3 is CASSIQTGQGAYEQYF. The DNA of the CDR3 is TGTGCCAGTAGTATCCAAACGGGACAGGGGGCTTACGAGCAGTACTTC.

The chain has TRBV10-3 and TRBJ1-3; D unresolved. The CDR3 loop spans 15 amino acids. V was shortened by 3 bases and J by 0 bases, with 9 bases between the two germline ends. CDR1 ENHRY and CDR2 SYGVKD come from the germline V gene. Written as DNA, the CDR3 is TGTGCCATCAGTGACGGCGGCCTCTCTGGAAACACCATATATTTT. It specifies CAISDGGLSGNTIYF.

This clonotype was seen a handful of times. The V gene is TRBV20-1, the J gene TRBJ2-5; 8 nucleotides agree with TRBD2. J lost 9 bases, V lost 8 bases, and 8 bases had no gene match. In germline, CDR1 is DFQATT, CDR2 SNEGSKA (reference sequence). The CDR3 covers 11 residues. CDR3 nucleotides: TGCAGTCCGGGACTAGACGAGCCCCAGTACTTC. As protein: CSPGLDEPQYF.

This clonotype turned up a few times. This chain joins TRBV12-3 or TRBV12-4 and TRBJ1-1; 8 bases line up with TRBD1. Losses at the gene ends were 7 bases for V and 4 bases for J; bases not matched to a gene: 8. The CDR3 has 14 amino acids. Written as DNA, the CDR3 is TGTGCCAGCAAACCGACAGGGGTGGTCACTGAAGCTTTCTTT. Amino acids: CASKPTGVVTEAFF.

V gene TRBV7-9 combines with J gene TRBJ2-2; D is uncertain. With 4 bases removed from V and 6 bases from J, the gap between germline ends came to 12 bases. Germline CDR1 reads SEHNR; CDR2 reads FQNEAQ (reference sequence). This CDR3 comprises 14 residues. CDR3 DNA: TGTGCCAGCAGCTCGACGAAGGGTTCCGGGGAGCTGTTTTTT. It specifies CASSSTKGSGELFF.

The chain recombines TRBV25-1 with TRBJ2-5; no definite D call. The V end lost 8 bases, the J end lost 2 bases, and 3 bases lay between the germline ends. This CDR3 has 10 residues. Germline CDR1 is MGHDK and CDR2 is SYGVNS. Written as DNA, the CDR3 is TGTGCCAGCGGACAAGAGACCCAGTACTTC. Protein: CASGQETQYF.

The chain joins TRBV2 to TRBJ2-2, with D perhaps TRBD2 (5 bases). The CDR3 is made up of 13 amino acids. V gave up 7 bases and J gave up 2 bases, with 8 bases separating them. CDR1 SNHLY and CDR2 FYNNEI come from the germline V gene. The CDR3 DNA follows: TGTGCCAGCAATAGCGCTAACACCGGGGAGCTGTTTTTT. Translating it yields CASNSANTGELFF.

This clonotype was found a few times. The chain is built from TRBV29-1 and TRBJ2-5, with 10 bases matching TRBD2. The J segment lost 3 bases and the V segment lost 6 bases, leaving 4 bases of the junction unmatched. Per the germline V gene, CDR1 is SQVTM and CDR2 is ANQGSEA. The length of the CDR3 is 13 residues. The CDR3 reads CSVAGLAEETQYF. CDR3 nucleotide sequence: TGCAGCGTGGCCGGACTAGCGGAAGAGACCCAGTACTTC.

The chain is built from TRBV6-5 and TRBJ2-1; TRBD2 matches 11 bases. This CDR3 has 17 amino acids. The trim removed 5 bases at V and 7 bases at J, leaving 13 bases unmatched. CDR1 is MNHEY and CDR2 is SVGAGI in the germline V gene. The CDR3 coding sequence is TGTGCCAGCAGTGTGGGGGGGAGACTAGCGGGGTTTAATGAGCAGTTCTTC. As protein: CASSVGGRLAGFNEQFF.

The CDR3: CASSQAYRGHGNIQYF. In nucleotides, the CDR3 is TGTGCCAGCAGCCAAGCTTACAGGGGGCATGGAAACATTCAGTACTTC. J is TRBJ2-4 and V is TRBV4-2, with TRBD1 matching 9 bases. This CDR3 spans 16 amino acids. With 1 base clipped from V and 6 bases from J, the junction kept 7 bases outside the gene matches. Germline V gene lookup returns CDR1 LGHNA and CDR2 YNFKEQ.

The genes are TRBV4-1 and TRBJ1-1; D call uncertain. The V end lost 4 bases, the J end lost 0 bases, and 15 bases lay between the germline ends. CDR1 MGHRA and CDR2 YSYEKL come from the germline V gene. The CDR3 has 16 amino acids. The CDR3 nucleotides read TGCGCCAGCAGCCTATCGCATGGGCAATTGAACACTGAAGCTTTCTTT. This gives the protein CASSLSHGQLNTEAFF.

This clonotype was counted a single time. The rearrangement joins TRBV4-1 to TRBJ2-7, with 8 nucleotides matching TRBD1. Germline V gene lookup returns CDR1 MGHRA and CDR2 YSYEKL. CDR3 size: 15 residues. J was trimmed by 4 bases and V by 4 bases; bases with no gene match: 9. This CDR3 reads CASSRVLRGRYEQYF. In DNA, the CDR3 is TGCGCCAGCAGCCGGGTTCTCAGGGGGCGGTACGAGCAGTACTTC.

Points on this clonotype: One junction end disagrees with the germline gene, perhaps due to a read error. This chain links TRBV20-1 with TRBJ2-4, with unresolved D. CDR3 size: 13 residues. CDR1 DFQATT and CDR2 SNEGSKA come from the germline V gene (reference sequence). CDR3 nucleotide sequence: TGCAGTGCTAGAGATGTAGCCAAAAAAATTCAGTACTTC. Its protein is CSARDVAKKIQYF.